Below, one T cell receptor (beta chain) is given with its context. The antigen is unknown. The source of the sample is a study of blood T cells in healthy people across ages. Study summary: When template switching was applied, about one barcoded beta molecule was captured per two T cells.

A second PCR, run for roughly 7 to 12 cycles, used a sample-barcoded 5' primer plus a J-beta primer mix. TCRdb used MiXCR to reprocess the 5' RACE reads, holding one entry per CDR3 protein. This table has about 1.4 million distinct CDR3 sequences, roughly 64% appearing once. Study observations and caveats: Changes seen in expanded clonotypes were possibly confounded by donor CMV status left unknown. As age increased, TCR beta diversity per million T cells fell in a roughly linear fashion.

Isolation yielded PBMCs, at least 6 million per sample, in every case. The source material was blood. The clonotype originates from a man between 18 and 29 years old in good health.

Written as DNA, the CDR3 is TGTGCCAGCAGCGGGGATCTAGCGGCATACGAGCAGTACTTC. It encodes CASSGDLAAYEQYF. The genes are TRBV5-5 and TRBJ2-7, with 7 nucleotides matching TRBD2. The CDR3 is made up of 14 amino acids. The ends lost 4 bases at V and 4 bases at J; junction bases unmatched: 8. Germline V gene data show CDR1 as SGHKS and CDR2 as YYEKEE (reference sequence).